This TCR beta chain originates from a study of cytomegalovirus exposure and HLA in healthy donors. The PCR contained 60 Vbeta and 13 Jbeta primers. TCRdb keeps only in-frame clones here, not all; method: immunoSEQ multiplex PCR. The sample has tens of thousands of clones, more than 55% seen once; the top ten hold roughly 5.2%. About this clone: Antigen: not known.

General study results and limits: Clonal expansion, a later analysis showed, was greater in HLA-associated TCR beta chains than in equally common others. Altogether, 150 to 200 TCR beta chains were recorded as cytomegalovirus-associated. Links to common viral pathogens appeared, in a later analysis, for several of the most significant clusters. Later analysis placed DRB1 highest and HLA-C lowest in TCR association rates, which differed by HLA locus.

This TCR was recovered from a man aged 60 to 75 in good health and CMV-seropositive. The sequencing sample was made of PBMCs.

The CDR3 region is CSAQTTSTYEQYF. The CDR3 DNA reads TGCAGCGCTCAAACGACTAGTACCTACGAGCAGTACTTC. The rearrangement joins TRBV29-1 to TRBJ2-7; maybe TRBD2 (6 bases). Germline values: CDR1 SQVTM, CDR2 ANQGSEA. The CDR3 totals 13 residues. V lost 7 bases to trimming and J lost 2 bases, with 15 bases between them.